This T cell receptor (beta chain) was sequenced in a study of CD8+ T cells in alopecia areata. The CDR3 has 14 residues. Looked up from germline, CDR1 is SSHAT and CDR2 is FNYEAQ (reference sequence). Trimming took 4 bases from V and 5 from J; bases not matched to a gene: 6. RNA, once extracted, was reverse transcribed into cDNA for use as the sequencing template. The table came from immunoSEQ multiplex PCR; TCRdb's copy has only in-frame clones and leaves some out. The repertoire includes 110,000 to 150,000 clones, about half of them detected once, and 0.8% to 1% sits in the top ten. From alopecia areata patients, lesional scalp punch biopsies and peripheral blood were collected. This clone was counted between two and nine times.

This clonotype was sampled from a human donor with alopecia areata. Sequences were derived from CD4+ T cells sorted from blood, sampled at week 0. This sequence joins TRBV7-7 and TRBJ2-5; 8 nucleotides agree with TRBD2. The CDR3 protein is CASSSGGLAETQYF. CDR3 coding DNA: TGTGCCAGCAGCTCGGGGGGGCTAGCGGAGACCCAGTACTTC.